This TCR beta chain originates from a study of identical twins. General study results and limits: Memory repertoires showed no such pattern, whereas abundant cord blood beta clonotypes carried fewer insertions. Alpha sequences out of frame and shared by twins had excess low generation probability. In beta out-of-frame sequences, the excess sharing between twins was weaker.

A single record per CDR3 protein comes from TCRdb applying MiXCR to the 5' RACE reads. The sample lists about 920,000 distinct CDR3 sequences; 12% were seen once. With respect to this clonotype: Its antigen is not known.

These data were likewise used in another study, on yellow fever vaccine responses in identical twins.

The TCR sequence derives from a woman younger than 30 in good health. The sequencing input was PBMCs.

The CDR3: CSATRLAGYSGELFF. The CDR3 bases are TGCAGTGCTACACGACTAGCGGGGTACTCCGGGGAGCTGTTTTTT. The chain links TRBV20-1 to TRBJ2-2, with 11 bases fitting TRBD2. The CDR3 has 15 amino acids. The ends lost 4 bases at V and 6 bases at J; junction bases unmatched: 7. CDR1 is DFQATT and CDR2 is SNEGSKA in the germline V gene (reference sequence).